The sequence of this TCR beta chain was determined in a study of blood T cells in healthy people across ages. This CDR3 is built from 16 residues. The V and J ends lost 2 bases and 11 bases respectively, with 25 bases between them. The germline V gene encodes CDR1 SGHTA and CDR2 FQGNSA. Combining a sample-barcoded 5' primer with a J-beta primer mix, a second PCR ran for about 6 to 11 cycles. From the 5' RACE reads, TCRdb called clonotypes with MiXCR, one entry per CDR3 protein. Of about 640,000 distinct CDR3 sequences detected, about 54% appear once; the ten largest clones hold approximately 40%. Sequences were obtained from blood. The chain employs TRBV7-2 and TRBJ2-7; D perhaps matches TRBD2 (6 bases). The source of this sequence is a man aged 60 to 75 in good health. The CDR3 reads CASSLPQSDCEDYEYF. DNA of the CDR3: TGTGCCAGCAGCTTACCTCAGTCAGACTGCGAGGACTACGAGTACTTC.